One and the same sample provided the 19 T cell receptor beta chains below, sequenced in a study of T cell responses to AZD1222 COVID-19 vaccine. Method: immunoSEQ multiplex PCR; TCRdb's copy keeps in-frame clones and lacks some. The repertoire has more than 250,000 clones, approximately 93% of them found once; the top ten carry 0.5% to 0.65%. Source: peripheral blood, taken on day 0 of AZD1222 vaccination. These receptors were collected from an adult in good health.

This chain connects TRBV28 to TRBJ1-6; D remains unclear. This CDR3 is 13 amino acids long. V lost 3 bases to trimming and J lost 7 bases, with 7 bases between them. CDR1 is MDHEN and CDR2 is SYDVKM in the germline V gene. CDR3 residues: CASSFRKNSPLHF. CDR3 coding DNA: TGTGCCAGCAGTTTTCGTAAGAATTCACCCCTCCACTTT.

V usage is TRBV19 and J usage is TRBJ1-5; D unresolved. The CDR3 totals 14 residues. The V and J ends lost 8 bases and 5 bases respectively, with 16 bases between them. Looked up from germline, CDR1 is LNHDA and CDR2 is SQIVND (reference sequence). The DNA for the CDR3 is TGTGCCAGTCGTCTCTGGCAGGCCGATCAGCCCCAGCATTTT. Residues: CASRLWQADQPQHF.

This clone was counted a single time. CDR3 coding DNA: TGTGCCAGCAGCTTAGTTCGACCCTCTCGGTTTTACAGGGCCTACGAGCAGTACTTC. It codes for CASSLVRPSRFYRAYEQYF. The chain combines TRBV7-2 with TRBJ2-7, with D perhaps TRBD1 (6 bases). Trimming took 1 base from V and 2 from J, leaving 24 bases between them. The length of the CDR3 is 19 residues. CDR1 SGHTA and CDR2 FQGNSA come from the germline V gene.

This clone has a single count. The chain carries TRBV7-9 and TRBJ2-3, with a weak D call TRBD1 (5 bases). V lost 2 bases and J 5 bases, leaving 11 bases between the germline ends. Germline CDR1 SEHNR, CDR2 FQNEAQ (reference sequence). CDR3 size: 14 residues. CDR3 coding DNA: TGTGCCAGCAGCTTATTAGGGGAAAGAGATACGCAGTATTTT. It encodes CASSLLGERDTQYF.

CDR3 sequence: CASTPGGHLNTEAFF. DNA for the CDR3: TGTGCCAGCACCCCCGGGGGACATCTGAACACTGAAGCTTTCTTT. The chain joins TRBV9 to TRBJ1-1, with D possibly TRBD1 on 6 matching bases. The V gene's germline CDR1 is SGDLS and CDR2 YYNGEE. The CDR3 extends over 15 amino acids. Trimming pared 6 bases from V and 0 bases from J, leaving 15 bases between.

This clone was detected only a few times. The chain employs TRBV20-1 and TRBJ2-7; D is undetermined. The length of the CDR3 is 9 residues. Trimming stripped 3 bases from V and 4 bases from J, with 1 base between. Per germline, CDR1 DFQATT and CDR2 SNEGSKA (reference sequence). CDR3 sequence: CSARYEQYF. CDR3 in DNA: TGCAGTGCTAGGTACGAGCAGTACTTC.

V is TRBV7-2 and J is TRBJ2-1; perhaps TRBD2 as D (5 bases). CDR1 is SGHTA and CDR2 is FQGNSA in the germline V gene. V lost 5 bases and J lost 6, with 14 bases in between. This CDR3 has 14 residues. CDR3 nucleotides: TGTGCCAGCAGCCGTATCCGGACTTCCAATGAGCAGTTCTTC. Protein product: CASSRIRTSNEQFF.

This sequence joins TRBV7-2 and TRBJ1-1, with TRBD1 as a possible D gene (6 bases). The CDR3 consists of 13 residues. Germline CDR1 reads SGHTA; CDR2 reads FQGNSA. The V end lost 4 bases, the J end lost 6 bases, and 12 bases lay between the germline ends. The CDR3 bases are TGTGCCAGCAGCTCTGCACAGGGAGCTGAAGCTTTCTTT. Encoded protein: CASSSAQGAEAFF.

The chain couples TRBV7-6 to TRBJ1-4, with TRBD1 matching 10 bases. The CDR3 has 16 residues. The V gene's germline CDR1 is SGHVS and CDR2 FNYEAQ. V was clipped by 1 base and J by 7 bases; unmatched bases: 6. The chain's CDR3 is CASSLGGQGRGEKLFF. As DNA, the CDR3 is TGTGCCAGCAGCTTAGGGGGACAGGGGCGAGGTGAAAAACTGTTTTTT.

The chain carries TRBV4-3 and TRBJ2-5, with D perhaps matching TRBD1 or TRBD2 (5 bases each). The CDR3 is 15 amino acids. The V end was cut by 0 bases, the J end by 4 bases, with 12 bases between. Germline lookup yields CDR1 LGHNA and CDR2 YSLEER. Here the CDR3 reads CASSQDEGLGETQYF. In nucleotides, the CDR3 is TGCGCCAGCAGCCAAGATGAGGGGCTGGGAGAGACCCAGTACTTC.

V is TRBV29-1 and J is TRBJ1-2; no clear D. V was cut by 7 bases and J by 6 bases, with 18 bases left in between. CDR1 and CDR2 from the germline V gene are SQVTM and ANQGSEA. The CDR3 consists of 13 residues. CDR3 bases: TGCAGCGCCTGGAGCGGGTCCCGACATGGCTACACCTTC. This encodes CSAWSGSRHGYTF.

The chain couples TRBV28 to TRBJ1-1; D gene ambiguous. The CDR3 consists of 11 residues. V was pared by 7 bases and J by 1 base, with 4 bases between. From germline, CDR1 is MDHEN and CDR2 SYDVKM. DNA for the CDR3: TGTGCCAGCAACAGGAACACTGAAGCTTTCTTT. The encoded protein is CASNRNTEAFF.

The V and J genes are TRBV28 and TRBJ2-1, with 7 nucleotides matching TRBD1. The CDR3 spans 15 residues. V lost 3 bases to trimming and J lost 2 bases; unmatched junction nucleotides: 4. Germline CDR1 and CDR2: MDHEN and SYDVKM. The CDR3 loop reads CASSLTGTAYNEQFF. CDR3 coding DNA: TGTGCCAGCAGTTTGACCGGGACAGCCTACAATGAGCAGTTCTTC.

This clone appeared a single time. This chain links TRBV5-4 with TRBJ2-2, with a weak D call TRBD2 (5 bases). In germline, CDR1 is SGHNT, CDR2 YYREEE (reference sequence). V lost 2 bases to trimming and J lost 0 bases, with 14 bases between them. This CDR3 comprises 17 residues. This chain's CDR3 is CASSFASRPANTGELFF. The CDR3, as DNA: TGTGCCAGCAGCTTTGCTAGCCGGCCCGCGAACACCGGGGAGCTGTTTTTT.

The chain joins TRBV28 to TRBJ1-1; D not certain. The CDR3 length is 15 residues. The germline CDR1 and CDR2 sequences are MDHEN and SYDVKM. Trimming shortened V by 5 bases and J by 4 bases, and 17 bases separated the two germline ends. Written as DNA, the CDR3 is TGTGCCAGCAGTCCCCGACTACGTACCTCCACTGAAGCTTTCTTT. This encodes CASSPRLRTSTEAFF.

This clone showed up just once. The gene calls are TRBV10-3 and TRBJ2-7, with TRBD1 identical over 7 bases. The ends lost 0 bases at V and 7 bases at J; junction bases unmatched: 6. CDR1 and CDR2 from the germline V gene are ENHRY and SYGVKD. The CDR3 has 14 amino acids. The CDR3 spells CAISESGGAKEQYF. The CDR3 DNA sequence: TGTGCCATCAGTGAGTCAGGGGGCGCGAAAGAGCAGTACTTC.

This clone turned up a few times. The CDR3 spells CASSLEVGTEAFF. The CDR3 DNA is TGTGCCAGCAGCTTAGAGGTTGGCACTGAAGCTTTCTTT. The V and J genes are TRBV7-3 and TRBJ1-1; no reliable D call. Trimming removed 2 bases at V and 4 bases at J, with 8 bases between. The CDR3 has 13 residues. The V gene's germline CDR1 is SGHTA and CDR2 FQGTGA. Full variable domain (rest looked up from reference TRBV7-3 and TRBJ1-1): GAGVSQTPSNKVTEKGKYVELRCDPISGHTALYWYRQSLGQGPEFLIYFQGTGAADDSGLPNDRFFAVRPEGSVSTLKIQRTERGDSAVYLCASSLEVGTEAFFGQGTRLTVV.

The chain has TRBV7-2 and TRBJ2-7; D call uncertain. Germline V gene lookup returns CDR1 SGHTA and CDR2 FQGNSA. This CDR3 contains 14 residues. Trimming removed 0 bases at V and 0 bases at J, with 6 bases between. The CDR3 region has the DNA TGTGCCAGCAGCTTAGCAGTGAACTCCTACGAGCAGTACTTC. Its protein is CASSLAVNSYEQYF.

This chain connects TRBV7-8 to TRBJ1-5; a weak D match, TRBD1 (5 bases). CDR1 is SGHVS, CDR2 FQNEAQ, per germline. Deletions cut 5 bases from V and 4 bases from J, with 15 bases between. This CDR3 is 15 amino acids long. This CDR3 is CASSGYRSPNQPQHF. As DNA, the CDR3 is TGTGCCAGCAGCGGCTACAGGAGTCCTAATCAGCCCCAGCATTTT.